This TCR beta chain was recovered during a study of T cells in Graves' hyperthyroidism and ophthalmopathy. Germline V gives CDR1 GTSNPN, CDR2 SVGIG (reference sequence). The CDR3 is 14 amino acids. Between the trimmed V and J ends, which lost 3 bases and 4 bases, there was a span of 10 bases. Stable hyperthyroidism: no ophthalmopathy progression over 18 months of follow-up. Newly diagnosed hyperthyroidism patients aged 18 to 65 years had disease lasting under 2 months. This clonotype was seen a few times. Its specificity is not known. Amplified TCR beta CDR3 regions derived from RNA transcripts. Primed by the HTBI set, a first-round RT-PCR was run on the TCR CDR3. MiXCR, applied by TCRdb to the multiplex PCR reads, yields one record per CDR3 protein. The repertoire holds fewer than 550,000 distinct CDR3 sequences, more than 15% seen once, with approximately 8% in the top ten. Study conclusions and caveats: Most thyroid clonotypes with frequency above 0.001 were detected in blood.

This chain joins TRBV30 and TRBJ1-6; perhaps TRBD1 as D (5 bases). The specimen was blood. The sequence was obtained from a woman between 18 and 30 years old with Graves' hyperthyroidism. The CDR3 DNA follows: TGTGCCTGGAGGGGAGGGACGTATAATTCACCCCTCCACTTT. The encoded protein is CAWRGGTYNSPLHF. The whole variable domain, filled in from reference TRBV30 and TRBJ1-6, reads SQTIHQWPATLVQPVGSPLSLECTVEGTSNPNLYWYRQAAGRGLQLLFYSVGIGQISSEVPQNLSASRPQDRQFILSSKKLLLSDSGFYLCAWRGGTYNSPLHFGNGTRLTVT.